This TCR beta chain came from a study of blood T cell repertoires in COVID-19. Whole-study context: Samples of COVID-19 (acute and convalescent) were obtained from the United States, Italy and Spain. PBMCs, B-cell-depleted T cells, or T cells provided the cDNA or gDNA that made up the material.

This clone came up a few times. Germline V gene lookup returns CDR1 SGHRS and CDR2 YFSETQ. CDR3 length: 13 amino acids. V shed 5 bases and J 8 bases; nucleotides not matched to a gene: 3. Clones were read by immunoSEQ multiplex PCR, and TCRdb kept only the in-frame ones, dropping some. The data show hundreds of thousands of clones, 75% to 90% seen once. The chain is built from TRBV5-1 and TRBJ1-4; 10 positions match TRBD1. This sequence originates from a woman aged 25 to 39 with active or convalescent COVID-19. Source material: peripheral blood. CDR3 sequence reads: CASRGTGDEKLFF. CDR3 sequence (DNA): TGCGCCAGCAGAGGGACAGGGGACGAAAAACTGTTTTTT.